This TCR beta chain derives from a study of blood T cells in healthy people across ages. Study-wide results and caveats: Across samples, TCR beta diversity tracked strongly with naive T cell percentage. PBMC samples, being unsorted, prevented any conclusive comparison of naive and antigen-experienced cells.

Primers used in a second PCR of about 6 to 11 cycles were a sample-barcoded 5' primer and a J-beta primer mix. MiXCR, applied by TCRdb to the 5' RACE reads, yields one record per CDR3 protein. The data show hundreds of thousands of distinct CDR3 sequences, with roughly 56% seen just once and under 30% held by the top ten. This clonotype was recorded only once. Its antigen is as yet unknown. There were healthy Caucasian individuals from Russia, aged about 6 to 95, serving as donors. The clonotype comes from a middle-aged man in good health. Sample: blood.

CDR3 DNA: TGCAGTGCTAGAGACCTACAGGGCACCTTGGGGACCAACTATGGCTACACCTTC. Translation gives CSARDLQGTLGTNYGYTF. The chain joins TRBV20-1 to TRBJ1-2; maybe TRBD1 (6 bases). The germline V gene encodes CDR1 DFQATT and CDR2 SNEGSKA (reference sequence). CDR3 size: 18 residues. Between the trimmed V and J ends, which lost 0 bases and 2 bases, there was a span of 22 bases.